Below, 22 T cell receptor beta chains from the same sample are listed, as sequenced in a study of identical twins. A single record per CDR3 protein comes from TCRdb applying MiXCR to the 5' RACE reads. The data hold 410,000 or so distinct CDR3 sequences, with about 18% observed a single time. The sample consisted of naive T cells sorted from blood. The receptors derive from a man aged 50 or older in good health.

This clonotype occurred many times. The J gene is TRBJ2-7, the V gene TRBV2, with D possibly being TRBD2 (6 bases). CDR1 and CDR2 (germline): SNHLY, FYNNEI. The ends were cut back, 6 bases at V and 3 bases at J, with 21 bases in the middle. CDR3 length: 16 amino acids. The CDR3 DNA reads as TGTGCCAGCAGCGAACTACCCGGGACTGGGGGCTACGAGCAGTACTTC. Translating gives CASSELPGTGGYEQYF.

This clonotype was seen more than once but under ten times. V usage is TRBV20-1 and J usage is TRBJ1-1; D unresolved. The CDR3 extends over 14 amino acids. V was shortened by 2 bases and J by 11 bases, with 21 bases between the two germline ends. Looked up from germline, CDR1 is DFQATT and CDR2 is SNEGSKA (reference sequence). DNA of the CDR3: TGCAGTGCTAGACCCAGGCCCTCCGGGCTTAAGGCTTTCTTT. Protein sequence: CSARPRPSGLKAFF.

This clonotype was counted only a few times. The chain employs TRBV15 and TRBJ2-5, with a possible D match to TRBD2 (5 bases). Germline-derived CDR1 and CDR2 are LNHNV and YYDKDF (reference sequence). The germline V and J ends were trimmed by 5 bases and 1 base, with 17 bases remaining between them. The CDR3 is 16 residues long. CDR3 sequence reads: CATSRQPGSFQETQYF. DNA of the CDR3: TGTGCCACCAGCCGCCAGCCGGGAAGTTTCCAAGAGACCCAGTACTTC.

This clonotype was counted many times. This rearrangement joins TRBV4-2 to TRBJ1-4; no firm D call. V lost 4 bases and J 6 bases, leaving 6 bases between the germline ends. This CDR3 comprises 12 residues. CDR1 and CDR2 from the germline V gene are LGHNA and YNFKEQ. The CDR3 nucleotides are TGTGCCAGCAGCCCGCCCGATGAAAAACTGTTTTTT. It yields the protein CASSPPDEKLFF.

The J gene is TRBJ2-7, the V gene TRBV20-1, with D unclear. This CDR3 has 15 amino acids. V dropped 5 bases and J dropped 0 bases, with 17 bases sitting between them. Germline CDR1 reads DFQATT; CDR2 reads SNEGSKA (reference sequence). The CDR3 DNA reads TGCAGTGCTCCATCACGAGCTGGAAGCTCCTACGAGCAGTACTTC. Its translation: CSAPSRAGSSYEQYF.

The CDR3 sequence is CASSLSAGRQDEQFF. The CDR3 DNA follows: TGTGCCAGCAGCTTATCGGCAGGCCGACAGGATGAGCAGTTCTTC. V and J are TRBV11-2 and TRBJ2-1; possible D gene TRBD1, 6 bases. Germline CDR1 SGHAT, CDR2 FQNNGV. Trimming shortened V by 2 bases and J by 8 bases, and 16 bases separated the two germline ends. The CDR3 is made up of 15 amino acids.

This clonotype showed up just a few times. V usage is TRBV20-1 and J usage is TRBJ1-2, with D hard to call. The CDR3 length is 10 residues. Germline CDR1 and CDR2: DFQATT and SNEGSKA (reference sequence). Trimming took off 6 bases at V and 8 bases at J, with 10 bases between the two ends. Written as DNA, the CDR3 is TGCAGTGCCGATCGCAGAGGCTACACCTTC. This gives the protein CSADRRGYTF.

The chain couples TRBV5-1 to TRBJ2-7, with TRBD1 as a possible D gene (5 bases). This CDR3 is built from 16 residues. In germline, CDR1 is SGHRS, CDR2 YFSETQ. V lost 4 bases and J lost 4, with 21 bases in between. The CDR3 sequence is CASSQLFVGREYEQYF. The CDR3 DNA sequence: TGCGCCAGCAGCCAGCTTTTCGTCGGCAGGGAATACGAGCAGTACTTC.

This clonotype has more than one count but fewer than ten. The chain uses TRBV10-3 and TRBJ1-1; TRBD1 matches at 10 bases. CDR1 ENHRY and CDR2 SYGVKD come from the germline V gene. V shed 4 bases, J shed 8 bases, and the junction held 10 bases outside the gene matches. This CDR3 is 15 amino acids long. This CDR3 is CAISGSGTGAWEAFF. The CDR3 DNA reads TGTGCCATCAGTGGCTCCGGGACAGGGGCCTGGGAAGCTTTCTTT.

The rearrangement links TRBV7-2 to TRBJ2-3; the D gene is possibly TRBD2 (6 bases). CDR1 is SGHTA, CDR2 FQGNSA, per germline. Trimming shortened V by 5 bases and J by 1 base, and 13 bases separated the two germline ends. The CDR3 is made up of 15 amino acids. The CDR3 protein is CASSGPGTRTDTQYF. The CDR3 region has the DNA TGTGCCAGCAGCGGCCCCGGGACTCGCACAGATACGCAGTATTTT. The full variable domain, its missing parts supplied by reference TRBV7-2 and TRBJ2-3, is GAGVSQSPSNKVTEKGKDVELRCDPISGHTALYWYRQSLGQGLEFLIYFQGNSAPDKSGLPSDRFSAERTGGSVSTLTIQRTQQEDSAVYLCASSGPGTRTDTQYFGPGTRLTVL.

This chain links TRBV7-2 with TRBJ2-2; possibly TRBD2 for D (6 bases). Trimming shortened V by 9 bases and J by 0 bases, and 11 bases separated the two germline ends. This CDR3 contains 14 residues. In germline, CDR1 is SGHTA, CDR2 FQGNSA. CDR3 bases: TGTGCCAGTTTAGCGGTTGCGAACACCGGGGAGCTGTTTTTT. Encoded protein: CASLAVANTGELFF. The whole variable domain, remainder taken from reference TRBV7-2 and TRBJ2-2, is GAGVSQSPSNKVTEKGKDVELRCDPISGHTALYWYRQSLGQGLEFLIYFQGNSAPDKSGLPSDRFSAERTGGSVSTLTIQRTQQEDSAVYLCASLAVANTGELFFGEGSRLTVL.

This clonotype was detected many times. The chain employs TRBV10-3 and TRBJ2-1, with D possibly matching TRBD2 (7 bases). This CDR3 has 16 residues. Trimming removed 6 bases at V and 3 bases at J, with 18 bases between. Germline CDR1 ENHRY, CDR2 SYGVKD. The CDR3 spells CAISSGGGAVYNEQFF. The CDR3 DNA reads TGTGCCATCAGCTCAGGTGGGGGGGCCGTCTACAATGAGCAGTTCTTC.

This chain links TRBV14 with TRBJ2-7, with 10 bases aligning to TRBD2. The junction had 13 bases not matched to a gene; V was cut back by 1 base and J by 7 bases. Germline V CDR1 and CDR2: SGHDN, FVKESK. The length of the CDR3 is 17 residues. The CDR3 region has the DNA TGTGCCAGCAGCCAAGTATCCGGTCGAGCGGGAGGGGGAGAGCAGTACTTC. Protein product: CASSQVSGRAGGGEQYF.

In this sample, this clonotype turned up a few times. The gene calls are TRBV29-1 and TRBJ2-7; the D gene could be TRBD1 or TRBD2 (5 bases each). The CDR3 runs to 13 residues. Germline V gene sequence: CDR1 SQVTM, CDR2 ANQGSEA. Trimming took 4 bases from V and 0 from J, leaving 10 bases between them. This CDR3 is CSVVGVLSYEQYF. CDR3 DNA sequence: TGCAGCGTTGTGGGGGTCCTCTCCTACGAGCAGTACTTC.

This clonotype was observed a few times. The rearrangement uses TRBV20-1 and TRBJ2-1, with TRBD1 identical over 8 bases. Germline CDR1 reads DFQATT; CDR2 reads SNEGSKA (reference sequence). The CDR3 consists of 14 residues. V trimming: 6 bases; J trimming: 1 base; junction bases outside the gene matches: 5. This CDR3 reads CSAPGQVSYNEQFF. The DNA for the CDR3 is TGCAGTGCCCCGGGACAGGTATCCTACAATGAGCAGTTCTTC.

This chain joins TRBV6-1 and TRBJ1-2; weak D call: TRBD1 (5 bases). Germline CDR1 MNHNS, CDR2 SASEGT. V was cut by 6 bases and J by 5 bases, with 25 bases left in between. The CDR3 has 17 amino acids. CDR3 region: CASSITQGPQGSYGYTF. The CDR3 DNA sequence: TGTGCCAGCAGCATTACCCAGGGACCCCAAGGATCTTATGGCTACACCTTC.

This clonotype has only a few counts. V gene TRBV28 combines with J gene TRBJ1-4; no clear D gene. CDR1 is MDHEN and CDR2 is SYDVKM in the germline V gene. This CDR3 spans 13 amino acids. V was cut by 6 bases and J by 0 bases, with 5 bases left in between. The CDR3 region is CASRDPTNEKLFF. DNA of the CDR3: TGTGCCAGCAGGGACCCAACTAATGAAAAACTGTTTTTT.

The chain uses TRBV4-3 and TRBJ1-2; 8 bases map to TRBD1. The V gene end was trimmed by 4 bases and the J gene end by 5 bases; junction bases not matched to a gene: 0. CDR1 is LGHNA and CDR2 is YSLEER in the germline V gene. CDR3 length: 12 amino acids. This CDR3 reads CASSRDRYGYTF. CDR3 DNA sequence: TGCGCCAGCAGCCGGGACAGGTATGGCTACACCTTC.

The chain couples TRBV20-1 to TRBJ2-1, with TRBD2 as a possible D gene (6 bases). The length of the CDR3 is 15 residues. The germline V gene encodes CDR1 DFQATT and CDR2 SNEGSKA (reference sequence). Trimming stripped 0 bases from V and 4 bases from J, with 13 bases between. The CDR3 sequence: CSARDSRGVYNEQFF. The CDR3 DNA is TGCAGTGCTAGAGATTCTCGCGGGGTTTACAATGAGCAGTTCTTC.

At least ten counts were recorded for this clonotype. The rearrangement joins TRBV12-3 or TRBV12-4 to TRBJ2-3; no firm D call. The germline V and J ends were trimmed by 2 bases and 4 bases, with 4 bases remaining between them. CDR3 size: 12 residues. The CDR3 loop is CASSLWADTQYF. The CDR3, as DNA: TGTGCCAGCAGTTTATGGGCAGATACGCAGTATTTT.

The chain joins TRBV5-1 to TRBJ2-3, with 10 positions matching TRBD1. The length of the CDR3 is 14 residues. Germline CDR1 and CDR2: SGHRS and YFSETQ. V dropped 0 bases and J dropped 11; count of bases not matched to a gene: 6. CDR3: CASSLGTGGFGQYF. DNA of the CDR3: TGCGCCAGCAGCTTGGGGACAGGGGGTTTCGGGCAGTATTTT.

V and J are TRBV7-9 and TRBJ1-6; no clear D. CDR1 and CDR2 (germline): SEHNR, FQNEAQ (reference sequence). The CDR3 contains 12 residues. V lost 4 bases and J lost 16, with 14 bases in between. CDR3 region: CASSSGRSSLHF. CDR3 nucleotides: TGTGCCAGCAGCTCCGGACGGTCGTCTCTCCACTTT.